The clone carrying this T cell receptor beta chain was seen ten or more times. Aged 18 to 65, the patients had hyperthyroidism that was newly diagnosed and had lasted under 2 months. Exclusion of a patient resulted from uncontrolled infection, other autoimmune disease, pregnancy or lactation. RNA transcripts yielded amplified TCR beta CDR3 regions. First-round RT-PCR targeting the TCR CDR3 was performed with the HTBI primer set. A single record per CDR3 protein comes from TCRdb applying MiXCR to the multiplex PCR reads. The sample shows under 450,000 distinct CDR3 sequences, approximately 14% of them seen only once. The data were taken from a study of T cells in Graves' hyperthyroidism and ophthalmopathy. V was trimmed by 5 bases and J by 8 bases, leaving 25 bases between them. From germline, CDR1 is SGHTA and CDR2 FQGNSA. The CDR3 extends over 18 amino acids.

Sequencing was carried out using blood. The chain has TRBV7-2 and TRBJ1-6; no definite D call. The source is a woman aged 18-30 years with Graves' hyperthyroidism. CDR3 sequence: CASSRPPPTGEFDSPLHF. CDR3 bases: TGTGCCAGCAGCCGACCCCCCCCTACTGGGGAGTTTGATTCACCCCTCCACTTT.